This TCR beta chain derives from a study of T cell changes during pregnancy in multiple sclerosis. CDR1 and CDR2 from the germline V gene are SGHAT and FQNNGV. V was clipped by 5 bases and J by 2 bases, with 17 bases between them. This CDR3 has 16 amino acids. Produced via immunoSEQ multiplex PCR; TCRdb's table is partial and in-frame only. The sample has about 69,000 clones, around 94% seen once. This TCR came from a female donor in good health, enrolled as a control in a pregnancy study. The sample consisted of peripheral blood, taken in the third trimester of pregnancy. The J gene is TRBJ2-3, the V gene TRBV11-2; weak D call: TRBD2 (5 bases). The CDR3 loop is CASSIRASWSTDTQYF. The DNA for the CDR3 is TGTGCCAGCAGCATTAGGGCTAGCTGGTCCACAGATACGCAGTATTTT. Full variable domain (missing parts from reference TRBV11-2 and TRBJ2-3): EAGVAQSPRYKIIEKRQSVAFWCNPISGHATLYWYQQILGQGPKLLIQFQNNGVVDDSQLPKDRFSAERLKGVDSTLKIQPAKLEDSAVYLCASSIRASWSTDTQYFGPGTRLTVL.